The 20 T cell receptor beta chains given below trace back to one sample, sequenced in a study of blood T cell repertoires in COVID-19. The repertoire was sequenced with immunoSEQ multiplex PCR; TCRdb's copy has only in-frame clones and lacks some. The sample lists under 300,000 clones, around 86% occurring once. Sequencing was carried out using peripheral blood. The receptors originated from a woman in her sixties or seventies with active or convalescent COVID-19.

V and J are TRBV19 and TRBJ2-5; no clear D. Germline CDR1 reads LNHDA; CDR2 reads SQIVND (reference sequence). This CDR3 comprises 13 residues. Between the trimmed V and J ends, which lost 4 bases and 9 bases, there was a span of 15 bases. CDR3 nucleotide sequence: TGTGCCAGTAGTAATGGGCCCAGTCAGGCCCAGTACTTC. Translating it yields CASSNGPSQAQYF.

V is TRBV5-8 and J is TRBJ2-5, with D possibly matching TRBD2 (6 bases). The CDR3 is made up of 16 amino acids. Trimming shortened V by 0 bases and J by 2 bases, and 14 bases separated the two germline ends. Per germline, CDR1 SGHTS and CDR2 YDEGEE. The CDR3 DNA is TGTGCCAGCAGCTTGGCGTCGGTCGGGACTCAAGAGACCCAGTACTTC. Translating it yields CASSLASVGTQETQYF.

Note on this clone: Germline is not matched at one junction end, which may reflect a read error. The chain joins TRBV19 to TRBJ2-5; maybe TRBD2 (7 bases). CDR3 length: 17 residues. The V gene's germline CDR1 is LNHDA and CDR2 SQIVND (reference sequence). CDR3: CASSMPRGATGQVTQYF. CDR3 bases: TGTGCCAGTAGTATGCCCCGGGGGGCCACAGGTCAAGTGACCCAGTACTTC.

CDR3 nucleotides: TGTGCGCAAACAGGGGCAACTAATGAAAAACTGTTTTTT. Translated: CAQTGATNEKLFF. This sequence joins TRBV19 and TRBJ1-4; 7 bases agree with TRBD1. The CDR3 consists of 13 residues. Germline V gives CDR1 LNHDA, CDR2 SQIVND (reference sequence).

Written as DNA, the CDR3 is TGTGCCAGAAGCTTGGTAGGGACTAACAATGAGCAGTTCTTC. This translates into CARSLVGTNNEQFF. V is TRBV5-3 and J is TRBJ2-1; 7 bases map to TRBD2. TRBV5-3 is noted as an ORF with a role that remains uncertain. The CDR3 runs to 14 residues. V lost 0 bases to trimming and J lost 5 bases; unmatched junction nucleotides: 2.

This chain links TRBV2 with TRBJ2-5; TRBD2 might be the D (6 bases). Trimming cost V 2 bases and J 0 bases, with 13 bases left between them. The CDR3 runs 16 residues. Germline V CDR1 and CDR2: SNHLY, FYNNEI. In nucleotides, the CDR3 is TGTGCCAGCAGTGAAACGTCGGGAGCGAACCAAGAGACCCAGTACTTC. It translates to CASSETSGANQETQYF.

The chain employs TRBV5-1 and TRBJ1-1, with D unclear. Germline V gene lookup returns CDR1 SGHRS and CDR2 YFSETQ. The CDR3 sequence is 15 residues long. V shed 4 bases and J shed 0 bases, with 13 bases lying between them. The CDR3 DNA sequence: TGCGCCAGCAGCCCTGCCGGAGGGATGAACACTGAAGCTTTCTTT. This gives the protein CASSPAGGMNTEAFF.

The genes are TRBV27 and TRBJ1-5, with TRBD1 matching 9 bases. J gave up 7 bases and V 4 bases, and 2 bases lay outside the gene matches. CDR1 is MNHEY, CDR2 SMNVEV, per germline (reference sequence). The CDR3 runs to 13 residues. CDR3 sequence reads: CASSWDRAQPQHF. The CDR3 DNA is TGTGCCAGCAGTTGGGACAGGGCACAGCCCCAGCATTTT.

This sequence joins TRBV18 and TRBJ2-7; 13 bases fit TRBD2. Trimming at V came to 4 bases and at J to 2 bases, leaving 2 bases not matched to a gene. The CDR3 is 15 residues long. Germline CDR1 KGHSH, CDR2 LQKENI. The CDR3 DNA follows: TGTGCCAGCTCACTACTAGCGGGGGGGCCCTACGAGCAGTACTTC. This translates into CASSLLAGGPYEQYF.

The V gene is TRBV5-1, the J gene TRBJ2-1; D not resolved. The germline CDR1 and CDR2 sequences are SGHRS and YFSETQ. This CDR3 is built from 14 residues. The V gene lost 0 bases and the J gene lost 4 bases, with 8 bases spanning the gap. CDR3 loop: CASSLEQTYNEQFF. The CDR3 region has the DNA TGCGCCAGCAGCTTGGAACAGACATACAATGAGCAGTTCTTC.

The V gene is TRBV4-3, the J gene TRBJ1-1, with D possibly matching TRBD1 (5 bases). V was pared by 0 bases and J by 0 bases, with 14 bases between. CDR1 is LGHNA, CDR2 YSLEER, per germline. The CDR3 consists of 17 residues. CDR3 DNA: TGCGCCAGCAGCCAAGATACGGGGGGTGTAGTGAACACTGAAGCTTTCTTT. Translating it yields CASSQDTGGVVNTEAFF.

This chain uses TRBV3-1 (or the pseudogene TRBV3-2) with TRBJ1-3; D ambiguous. The CDR3 extends over 14 amino acids. Germline values: CDR1 LGHDT, CDR2 YNNKEL (reference sequence). The V end was cut by 0 bases, the J end by 4 bases, with 7 bases between. The CDR3 loop reads CASSQDHQGNTIYF. The DNA of the CDR3 is TGTGCCAGCAGCCAAGATCACCAGGGAAACACCATATATTTT.

V usage is TRBV7-2 and J usage is TRBJ1-2; TRBD1 matches at 7 bases. Trimming cost V 1 base and J 10 bases; bases outside gene matches: 6. Germline V lookup: CDR1 SGHTA, CDR2 FQGNSA. The CDR3 contains 13 residues. This CDR3 reads CASSLGQGTVYTF. The CDR3 DNA reads as TGTGCCAGCAGCTTAGGACAGGGCACTGTCTACACCTTC.

Remarks on this clone: This specimen includes other DNA sequences encoding the same CDR3. The chain has TRBV6-5 and TRBJ1-2, with TRBD1 as a possible D gene (5 bases). The germline gives CDR1 MNHEY, CDR2 SVGAGI. Trimming removed 4 bases at V and 2 bases at J, with 8 bases between. The CDR3 loop spans 13 amino acids. The CDR3 spells CASSFQGNYGYTF. The DNA of the CDR3 is TGTGCCAGCAGTTTTCAGGGAAACTATGGCTACACCTTC.

The chain has TRBV12-5 and TRBJ2-1, with 7 bases identical to TRBD2. The CDR3 totals 13 residues. The trim removed 8 bases at V and 4 bases at J, leaving 5 bases unmatched. Germline V CDR1 and CDR2: LGHNT, FRNRAP. The CDR3 loop is CASILGGYNEQFF. CDR3 sequence (DNA): TGTGCTAGTATCCTCGGGGGGTACAATGAGCAGTTCTTC.

This clone was picked up a small number of times. This chain uses TRBV5-1 with TRBJ1-1; D is possibly TRBD1 (6 bases). This CDR3 contains 17 residues. The V gene's germline CDR1 is SGHRS and CDR2 YFSETQ. V gave up 0 bases and J gave up 11 bases, with 26 bases separating them. Written as DNA, the CDR3 is TGCGCCAGCAGCTTGGATGGGCAGGGGCGGACCGTTGGGTTTGCTTTCTTT. It is translated as CASSLDGQGRTVGFAFF.

This clone was seen once. The J gene is TRBJ2-1, the V gene TRBV15, with 7 positions matching TRBD1. CDR3 length: 15 amino acids. Germline V gives CDR1 LNHNV, CDR2 YYDKDF (reference sequence). The junction had 0 bases not matched to a gene; V was cut back by 1 base and J by 0 bases. In DNA, the CDR3 is TGTGCCACCAGCAGAGGGGACAGCTCCTACAATGAGCAGTTCTTC. Its translation is CATSRGDSSYNEQFF.

This chain links TRBV1 with TRBJ1-5; no check of the table's D call, TRBD1, against the DNA was made. TRBV1 is labeled a pseudogene. The CDR3 spans 17 residues. CDR3 region: CTSSQTRDRGSNQPQHF. Written as DNA, the CDR3 is TGCACCAGCAGCCAGACCCGGGACAGGGGTAGCAATCAGCCCCAGCATTTT.

The chain joins TRBV6-2 or TRBV6-3 to TRBJ1-5, with D perhaps TRBD1 (6 bases). The CDR3 contains 14 residues. Germline V gene lookup returns CDR1 MNHEY and CDR2 SVGEGT. With 5 bases removed from V and 6 bases from J, the gap between germline ends came to 14 bases. The CDR3 spells CASSQPGAGQPQHF. For the CDR3, the DNA is TGTGCCAGCAGTCAACCAGGGGCTGGTCAGCCCCAGCATTTT.

The chain joins TRBV24-1 to TRBJ2-7, with 7 bases aligning to TRBD1. Trimming at V came to 4 bases and at J to 3 bases, leaving 11 bases not matched to a gene. This CDR3 has 16 amino acids. CDR1 KGHDR and CDR2 SFDVKD come from the germline V gene. CDR3 nucleotide sequence: TGTGCCACCAGTGACCAAACCGACAGGGAAGACTACGAGCAGTACTTC. Residues: CATSDQTDREDYEQYF.